This T cell receptor beta chain came from a study of shared clonotypes between healthy human individuals. Study-level information: Sampling drew on donors who were a couple of women and a few men aged 18 to 49.

CDR3 length equals 13 residues. Germline lookup yields CDR1 MGHRA and CDR2 YSYEKL. V was clipped by 4 bases and J by 7 bases, with 14 bases between them. Caucasian adults residing in Nashville, Tennessee made up all the donors. Original handling: ImmunoSEQ junction-only sequences lacked quality scores, so their filtering differed. Only in-frame clones appear in the TCRdb table, and some are missing; sequencing was by immunoSEQ multiplex PCR. The DNA gave D and trimming, while V, J and clone size come from that table. The sample consists of about 2.4 million clones, 80% to 95% of them appearing once. The chain joins TRBV4-1 to TRBJ2-7; D is perhaps TRBD1 or TRBD2 (5 bases each). The sequence was collected from a man aged 18 to 35 in good health. Some clones in this sample may be carry-over from other donors' samples. The sequencing input was naive CD4+ T cells from PBMCs. Subset of the sample: CD45RA+ positively selected. In DNA, the CDR3 is TGCGCCAGCAGCCCGGGGCGATTAGGGGAGCAGTACTTC. Encoded protein: CASSPGRLGEQYF.